A selection of T cell receptor beta chains follows, all from one sample in a study of long-term antiretroviral therapy in people with HIV. The repertoire was sequenced with immunoSEQ multiplex PCR; TCRdb's copy has only in-frame clones and lacks some. The sample records about 20,000 clones, around 84% being singletons. The sample in question was unsorted PBMCs, obtained 0.3 years after starting antiretroviral therapy. These receptors all stem from a woman aged 45-59 years with HIV. CDR3s include the opening cysteine and the closing phenylalanine or tryptophan. A D gene is named only where the DNA matches it firmly. Clone size appears in some rows only: once, few, many, or a class for an expanded clone.

V gene,D gene,J gene,clone size,CDR3 protein,CDR3 DNA
TRBV18,NA,TRBJ2-7,medium-sized,CASSPPDRPYEQYF,TGTGCCAGCTCACCACCTGACAGACCCTACGAGCAGTACTTC
TRBV11-3,TRBD1,TRBJ1-5,few,CASSLGSYGTGGHQPQHF,TGTGCCAGCAGCTTAGGTTCGTACGGGACAGGGGGCCATCAGCCCCAGCATTTT
TRBV5-1,NA,TRBJ1-1,NA,CASSSYSGHTEAFF,TGCGCCAGCAGCTCGTATAGTGGACACACTGAAGCTTTCTTT
TRBV4-1,TRBD2,TRBJ2-2,NA,CASSPRGSGSAGELFF,TGCGCCAGCAGCCCCCGCGGGAGCGGAAGCGCCGGGGAGCTGTTTTTT
TRBV7-3,NA,TRBJ2-7,NA,CASSLTRDGEQYF,TGTGCCAGCAGCTTAACTCGGGACGGTGAGCAGTACTTC
TRBV2,NA,TRBJ1-5,NA,CASSAGEGNQPQHF,TGTGCCAGCAGTGCTGGGGAAGGCAATCAGCCCCAGCATTTT
TRBV4-1,TRBD1,TRBJ1-1,NA,CASSQDRQGNTEAFF,TGCGCCAGCAGCCAAGACCGACAGGGGAACACTGAAGCTTTCTTT
TRBV5-4,NA,TRBJ1-2,NA,CASSLTAGDRGYTF,TGTGCCAGCAGCTTGACGGCAGGGGATCGTGGCTACACCTTC
TRBV7-9,TRBD2,TRBJ2-1,NA,CASSPTWISGGDNEQFF,TGTGCCAGCAGCCCTACGTGGATTAGCGGGGGGGACAATGAGCAGTTCTTC
TRBV2,NA,TRBJ2-1,NA,CASRGPYNEQFF,TGTGCCAGCAGGGGCCCGTACAATGAGCAGTTCTTC
TRBV6-6,NA,TRBJ1-3,NA,CASVRGLHSGNTIYF,TGTGCCAGCGTGAGAGGGTTACACTCTGGAAACACCATATATTTT
TRBV27,NA,TRBJ2-1,NA,CASSWANEQFF,TGTGCCAGCTCCTGGGCAAATGAGCAGTTCTTC
TRBV11-2,TRBD1,TRBJ1-3,NA,CASSRQGGGNTIYF,TGTGCCAGCAGCCGACAGGGGGGTGGAAACACCATATATTTT
TRBV6-5,NA,TRBJ1-1,NA,CASNRGAEAFF,TGTGCCAGCAACCGCGGGGCTGAAGCTTTCTTT
TRBV9,NA,TRBJ1-1,NA,CASSVGAGNTEAFF,TGTGCCAGCAGCGTAGGGGCGGGGAACACTGAAGCTTTCTTT
TRBV30,NA,TRBJ1-5,NA,CAWSVTGGNQPQHF,TGTGCCTGGAGTGTAACCGGGGGCAATCAGCCCCAGCATTTT
TRBV10-3,NA,TRBJ1-3,medium-sized,CAISESLGGTGNTIYF,TGTGCCATCAGTGAGTCGTTGGGGGGAACTGGAAACACCATATATTTT
TRBV5-8,TRBD1,TRBJ2-7,NA,CASSLRQGKKWWSYEQYF,TGTGCCAGCAGCTTACGACAGGGAAAGAAGTGGTGGTCCTACGAGCAGTACTTC
TRBV27,TRBD2,TRBJ2-1,NA,CASSLGGPGFYNEQFF,TGTGCCAGCAGTTTGGGAGGGCCCGGGTTTTACAATGAGCAGTTCTTC
TRBV29-1,TRBD1,TRBJ1-3,NA,CSVEGTGARSGNTIYF,TGCAGCGTTGAGGGTACAGGGGCCCGCTCTGGAAACACCATATATTTT
TRBV7-9,NA,TRBJ2-5,medium-sized,CASSFTKRLRTQYF,TGTGCCAGCAGCTTTACAAAGCGTCTCAGGACCCAGTACTTC
TRBV5-1,NA,TRBJ1-1,NA,CASSLGVVDTEAFF,TGCGCCAGCAGCTTAGGGGTCGTTGACACTGAAGCTTTCTTT
TRBV5-1,NA,TRBJ2-1,NA,CASSLQGGPSYNEQFF,TGCGCCAGCAGCTTGCAAGGAGGGCCCTCCTACAATGAGCAGTTCTTC
TRBV19,NA,TRBJ2-2,NA,CASSIRTGELFF,TGTGCCAGTAGTATTCGAACCGGGGAGCTGTTTTTT
TRBV25-1,NA,TRBJ1-6,few,CASSGPLNSPLHF,TGTGCCAGCAGTGGCCCATTAAATTCACCCCTCCACTTT
TRBV5-1,NA,TRBJ1-4,NA,CASSLESATNEKLFF,TGCGCCAGCAGCTTAGAGAGTGCAACTAATGAAAAACTGTTTTTT
TRBV30,NA,TRBJ1-5,NA,CAWGQSGNQPQHF,TGTGCCTGGGGCCAAAGCGGGAATCAGCCCCAGCATTTT
TRBV6-1,NA,TRBJ2-5,NA,CASNSRDKETQYF,TGTGCCAGCAATTCCCGGGACAAAGAGACCCAGTACTTC
TRBV6-1,NA,TRBJ1-5,NA,CASRDRQSLYQPQHF,TGTGCCAGCAGAGACCGACAGTCTCTATATCAGCCCCAGCATTTT
TRBV6-5,NA,TRBJ2-2,NA,CASSYRPSRSGELFF,TGTGCCAGCAGTTACCGGCCCTCGCGGTCCGGGGAGCTGTTTTTT
TRBV30,NA,TRBJ1-2,NA,CAWSRWEGGHGYTF,TGTGCCTGGAGTAGGTGGGAGGGGGGACACGGCTACACCTTC
TRBV28,TRBD1,TRBJ2-7,NA,CASSSPTGGEQYF,TGTGCCAGCAGTTCCCCTACAGGGGGCGAGCAGTACTTC
TRBV10-3,NA,TRBJ2-5,NA,CAIAVEGSQETQYF,TGTGCCATCGCGGTCGAGGGCTCCCAAGAGACCCAGTACTTC
TRBV28,TRBD2,TRBJ2-3,NA,CASSGTSGGTDTQYF,TGTGCCAGCAGCGGGACTAGCGGGGGAACAGATACGCAGTATTTT
TRBV6-6,NA,TRBJ2-1,NA,CASGIGLDEQFF,TGTGCCAGCGGAATCGGGCTCGATGAGCAGTTCTTC
TRBV4-2,TRBD1,TRBJ1-5,few,CASSQGRQGDQPQHF,TGTGCCAGCAGCCAAGGCCGACAGGGCGATCAGCCCCAGCATTTT
TRBV27,NA,TRBJ1-5,once,CASSLTLTANQPQHF,TGTGCCAGCAGTTTAACGTTAACGGCCAATCAGCCCCAGCATTTT
TRBV5-8,NA,TRBJ1-3,NA,CASSFQGSGNTIYF,TGTGCCAGCAGCTTCCAGGGTTCCGGAAACACCATATATTTT
TRBV30,NA,TRBJ1-1,NA,CAWRSGGNTEAFF,TGTGCCTGGAGGTCCGGGGGCAACACTGAAGCTTTCTTT
TRBV30,NA,TRBJ1-2,NA,CAWSVQTYGYTF,TGTGCCTGGAGTGTACAGACTTATGGCTACACCTTC
TRBV30,TRBD1,TRBJ1-2,NA,CAWSTRTGFYGYTF,TGTGCCTGGAGTACCCGGACAGGCTTCTATGGCTACACCTTC
TRBV5-1,NA,TRBJ2-5,NA,CASSPGGSQETQYF,TGCGCCAGCAGCCCCGGGGGAAGTCAAGAGACCCAGTACTTC
TRBV30,NA,TRBJ1-1,NA,CAWRGEGALSTEAFF,TGTGCCTGGAGGGGAGAGGGAGCTCTTTCCACTGAAGCTTTCTTT
TRBV5-1,TRBD1,TRBJ2-7,NA,CASMTGGASYEQYF,TGCGCCAGCATGACAGGGGGCGCATCCTACGAGCAGTACTTC
TRBV7-2,NA,TRBJ1-1,few,CASSPRGGGGGYEAFF,TGTGCCAGCAGCCCCAGAGGGGGAGGAGGCGGCTACGAAGCTTTCTTT
TRBV9,NA,TRBJ1-3,NA,CASSVVGSGNTIYF,TGTGCCAGCAGCGTAGTGGGCAGTGGAAACACCATATATTTT
TRBV9,TRBD1,TRBJ2-5,NA,CASSQGTGPWETQYF,TGTGCCAGCAGCCAGGGGACAGGACCCTGGGAGACCCAGTACTTC
TRBV7-3,NA,TRBJ1-3,NA,CASSLNQGGSGNTIYF,TGTGCCAGCAGCTTAAATCAGGGAGGGTCTGGAAACACCATATATTTT
TRBV5-6,NA,TRBJ2-5,NA,CASNPFGHSTGTQYF,TGTGCCAGCAACCCCTTTGGGCACTCTACCGGGACCCAGTACTTC
TRBV9,NA,TRBJ1-6,NA,CASSPSQDPYSPLHF,TGTGCCAGCAGCCCTTCACAGGACCCCTATTCACCCCTCCACTTT
TRBV27,TRBD1,TRBJ1-2,few,CASSRGQQYGYTF,TGTGCCAGCAGCCGGGGACAGCAGTATGGCTACACCTTC
TRBV7-9,NA,TRBJ2-5,NA,CASSSWVGEPQETQYF,TGTGCCAGCAGCTCTTGGGTGGGGGAACCCCAAGAGACCCAGTACTTC
TRBV27,TRBD2,TRBJ2-7,NA,CASSATSGGGEQYF,TGTGCCAGCAGTGCGACTAGCGGGGGGGGCGAGCAGTACTTC
TRBV19,TRBD1,TRBJ2-2,NA,CASSTHDRGGTGELFF,TGTGCCAGTAGTACCCACGACAGGGGTGGCACCGGGGAGCTGTTTTTT
TRBV9,NA,TRBJ2-5,NA,CASSVGLEETQYF,TGTGCCAGCAGCGTAGGGTTGGAGGAGACCCAGTACTTC
TRBV6-5,NA,TRBJ2-7,NA,CASSRGGRHEQYF,TGTGCCAGCAGTCGGGGCGGCCGGCACGAGCAGTACTTC
TRBV5-1,TRBD1,TRBJ2-4,NA,CASSGGQGLNIQYF,TGCGCCAGCAGCGGGGGACAGGGGCTAAACATTCAGTACTTC
TRBV5-4,TRBD1,TRBJ2-1,NA,CASSQTGVGEQFF,TGTGCCAGCAGCCAGACAGGGGTGGGTGAGCAGTTCTTC